This passage covers 22 T cell receptor beta chains from one sample sequenced in a study of blood T cell repertoires in COVID-19. Repertoires were generated with immunoSEQ multiplex PCR, while TCRdb's copy carries only in-frame clones and drops some. Here the sample spans 120,000 or so clones, around 80% being singletons. Input material: peripheral blood. The receptors originated from a woman aged 45-59 years with acute or convalescent COVID-19.

The chain uses TRBV6-5 and TRBJ2-6; D call uncertain. Germline-derived CDR1 and CDR2 are MNHEY and SVGAGI. The V and J ends lost 5 bases and 3 bases respectively, with 2 bases between them. The CDR3 length is 12 residues. CDR3 amino acids: CASSLGANVLTF. The CDR3 DNA is TGTGCCAGCAGTCTTGGGGCCAACGTCCTGACTTTC.

The rearrangement uses TRBV6-1 and TRBJ1-5, with D unclear. V shed 3 bases and J shed 1 base, with 10 bases lying between them. From germline, CDR1 is MNHNS and CDR2 SASEGT. This CDR3 is built from 15 residues. CDR3 in amino acids: CASSEGLFSNQPQHF. The DNA for the CDR3 is TGTGCCAGCAGTGAGGGCCTTTTCAGCAATCAGCCCCAGCATTTT.

The V call is TRBV29-1, the J call TRBJ1-1; no clear D. This CDR3 comprises 11 residues. Trimming cost V 4 bases and J 1 base, with 4 bases left between them. From germline, CDR1 is SQVTM and CDR2 ANQGSEA. CDR3 DNA sequence: TGCAGCGTTGTACAGAACACTGAAGCTTTCTTT. This translates into CSVVQNTEAFF.

The chain carries TRBV5-5 and TRBJ2-3, with 8 bases matching TRBD2. Germline CDR1 reads SGHKS; CDR2 reads YYEKEE (reference sequence). J gave up 1 base and V 4 bases, and 11 bases lay outside the gene matches. This CDR3 region has 17 residues. CDR3 nucleotide sequence: TGTGCCAGCAGCACGAGCGGGAGTGGTTCCGGCACAGATACGCAGTATTTT. It is translated as CASSTSGSGSGTDTQYF.

The chain combines TRBV30 with TRBJ1-1; D is uncertain. CDR3 size: 13 residues. Germline V gene sequence: CDR1 GTSNPN, CDR2 SVGIG (reference sequence). V lost 0 bases to trimming and J lost 8 bases, with 13 bases between them. CDR3 bases: TGTGCCTGGAGTGTACGAAGTGGACTGGAAGCTTTCTTT. Its translation is CAWSVRSGLEAFF.

The V gene is TRBV11-2, the J gene TRBJ2-7; TRBD1 matches 9 bases. Germline-derived CDR1 and CDR2 are SGHAT and FQNNGV. This CDR3 is 14 amino acids long. The V gene end was trimmed by 6 bases and the J gene end by 5 bases; junction bases not matched to a gene: 8. As DNA, the CDR3 is TGTGCCAGCAGATCCGGGACAGGGTACCACGAGCAGTACTTC. It is translated as CASRSGTGYHEQYF.

There are a few counts of this clone. This chain uses TRBV2 with TRBJ1-2, with 8 bases aligning to TRBD1. This CDR3 contains 13 residues. Germline loops: CDR1 SNHLY, CDR2 FYNNEI. V trimming: 6 bases; J trimming: 7 bases; junction bases outside the gene matches: 7. In DNA form, the CDR3 reads TGTGCCAGCAGGAAGGCAGGGGGCGGTGGCTACACCTTC. It specifies CASRKAGGGGYTF.

The rearrangement uses TRBV28 and TRBJ2-2, with TRBD2 matching over 10 bases. The V gene end was trimmed by 5 bases and the J gene end by 5 bases; junction bases not matched to a gene: 11. Germline assignment: CDR1 MDHEN and CDR2 SYDVKM. This CDR3 is 17 amino acids long. CDR3 protein: CASSLHSGRPGTGELFF. The CDR3 bases are TGTGCCAGCAGTCTTCATAGCGGGAGGCCGGGTACCGGGGAGCTGTTTTTT.

The chain recombines TRBV11-2 with TRBJ2-1; possible D gene TRBD2, 5 bases. Germline assignment: CDR1 SGHAT and CDR2 FQNNGV. The CDR3 has 15 residues. V was pared by 1 base and J by 2 bases, with 9 bases between. CDR3 sequence (DNA): TGTGCCAGCAGCTTAGTTTCTAGCCCCTACAATGAGCAGTTCTTC. Translating gives CASSLVSSPYNEQFF.

This chain uses TRBV15 with TRBJ2-7; D is perhaps TRBD1 (6 bases). V was shortened by 4 bases and J by 2 bases, with 18 bases between the two germline ends. The germline gives CDR1 LNHNV, CDR2 YYDKDF (reference sequence). This CDR3 spans 16 amino acids. The CDR3 DNA follows: TGTGCCACCAGCATAGGGGGACGGGACACGACCTACGAGCAGTACTTC. This encodes CATSIGGRDTTYEQYF.

This clone was found a few times. The J gene is TRBJ1-3, the V gene TRBV7-3; possible D gene TRBD1, 5 bases. The CDR3 is 19 residues long. V was cut by 1 base and J by 1 base, with 20 bases left in between. Germline V lookup: CDR1 SGHTA, CDR2 FQGTGA. The DNA of the CDR3 is TGTGCCAGCAGCTTAAGAGGCGGCGGAGGGGCGCAGTCTGGAAACACCATATATTTT. It encodes CASSLRGGGGAQSGNTIYF.

This rearrangement joins TRBV6-5 to TRBJ2-2; tentatively, D is TRBD2 (6 bases). The V gene lost 8 bases and the J gene lost 4 bases, with 11 bases spanning the gap. CDR1 and CDR2 from the germline V gene are MNHEY and SVGAGI. The CDR3 is 13 residues long. The CDR3 here is CASGRDRTGELFF. CDR3 in DNA: TGTGCCAGCGGGCGGGACCGCACCGGGGAGCTGTTTTTT.

The chain recombines TRBV7-9 with TRBJ2-5; D might be TRBD2 (7 bases). Trimming left V 8 bases short and J 5 bases short, with 15 bases between. Germline lookup yields CDR1 SEHNR and CDR2 FQNEAQ (reference sequence). The CDR3 runs to 13 residues. The CDR3 reads CASSRGGGETQYF. The CDR3 DNA sequence: TGTGCCAGCTCTCGCGGGGGCGGTGAGACCCAGTACTTC.

The chain carries TRBV5-1 and TRBJ1-1; the match to TRBD1 covers 11 bases. Germline V lookup: CDR1 SGHRS, CDR2 YFSETQ. V was clipped by 2 bases and J by 6 bases; unmatched bases: 6. The CDR3 has 15 amino acids. CDR3 coding DNA: TGCGCCAGCAGCTTTGGCCCGGGACAGGGGGCTGAAGCTTTCTTT. Encoded protein: CASSFGPGQGAEAFF.

This sequence joins TRBV9 and TRBJ2-1, with TRBD1 matching over 9 bases. The V gene end was trimmed by 0 bases and the J gene end by 5 bases; junction bases not matched to a gene: 6. CDR1 is SGDLS, CDR2 YYNGEE, per germline. This CDR3 is 16 amino acids long. CDR3 sequence (DNA): TGTGCCAGCAGCGTAGCTCATACAGGGGGCAACAATGAGCAGTTCTTC. The encoded protein is CASSVAHTGGNNEQFF. Full variable domain (outside the CDR3, taken from reference TRBV9 and TRBJ2-1): DSGVTQTPKHLITATGQRVTLRCSPRSGDLSVYWYQQSLDQGLQFLIQYYNGEERAKGNILERFSAQQFPDLHSELNLSSLELGDSALYFCASSVAHTGGNNEQFFGPGTRLTVL.

V usage is TRBV11-2 and J usage is TRBJ2-1; 11 nucleotides line up with TRBD2. The V gene's germline CDR1 is SGHAT and CDR2 FQNNGV. The CDR3 sequence is 17 residues long. V was clipped by 5 bases and J by 8 bases; unmatched bases: 14. The CDR3 coding sequence is TGTGCCAGCAGCGACAATAGCGGGGGGGCCTTTATAGATGAGCAGTTCTTC. As protein: CASSDNSGGAFIDEQFF.

This clone was observed once. V and J are TRBV9 and TRBJ2-1; possible D gene TRBD1, 6 bases. The CDR3 has 15 amino acids. V lost 0 bases and J lost 4, with 11 bases in between. Looked up from germline, CDR1 is SGDLS and CDR2 is YYNGEE. For the CDR3, the DNA is TGTGCCAGCAGCGTAGACGTTCAGGGGTACAATGAGCAGTTCTTC. This encodes CASSVDVQGYNEQFF.

CDR3: CASSSLQDPVEKLFF. The CDR3 bases are TGTGCCAGCTCAAGCTTACAGGACCCTGTTGAAAAACTGTTTTTT. The J gene is TRBJ1-4, the V gene TRBV18; a possible D gene is TRBD1 (5 bases). Trimming removed 5 bases at V and 7 bases at J, with 17 bases between. Germline V gene data show CDR1 as KGHSH and CDR2 as LQKENI. CDR3 length: 15 amino acids.

In nucleotides, the CDR3 is TGTGCCAGCAGCCTATCGGGGGTTAGCACAGATACGCAGTATTTT. This encodes CASSLSGVSTDTQYF. The rearrangement links TRBV7-6 to TRBJ2-3; TRBD2 is a possible D gene (6 bases). Per the germline V gene, CDR1 is SGHVS and CDR2 is FNYEAQ. The CDR3 has 15 amino acids. V lost 5 bases to trimming and J lost 0 bases, with 12 bases between them.

The chain couples TRBV5-6 to TRBJ2-5, with D unclear. Germline V gene sequence: CDR1 SGHDT, CDR2 YYEEEE. The CDR3 is 15 residues long. The germline V and J ends were trimmed by 0 bases and 5 bases, with 14 bases remaining between them. The CDR3 is CASSLVVRGWETQYF. The CDR3 DNA reads TGTGCCAGCAGCTTGGTTGTGAGAGGCTGGGAGACCCAGTACTTC.

A few counts support this clone. The gene calls are TRBV19 and TRBJ2-1, with TRBD2 as a possible D gene (6 bases). The V gene's germline CDR1 is LNHDA and CDR2 SQIVND (reference sequence). The CDR3 runs 13 residues. V lost 8 bases to trimming and J lost 3 bases, with 11 bases between them. The chain's CDR3 is CASGKTSYNEQFF. CDR3 DNA sequence: TGTGCCAGTGGAAAGACTAGCTACAATGAGCAGTTCTTC.

The chain couples TRBV30 to TRBJ1-5; no clear D. The V gene's germline CDR1 is GTSNPN and CDR2 SVGIG (reference sequence). The ends were cut back, 0 bases at V and 0 bases at J, with 12 bases in the middle. This CDR3 spans 16 amino acids. CDR3 in amino acids: CAWSVREALSNQPQHF. The CDR3 region has the DNA TGTGCCTGGAGTGTACGGGAAGCCCTTAGCAATCAGCCCCAGCATTTT.